This T cell receptor beta chain appears in the sequencing data of a study of technical replicates of blood from a handful of donors (dated by TCRdb to about 2017). About this clone itself: Its antigen remains undetermined. No base quality values were provided; no much bigger clone lies one nucleotide off.

Relative to germline, V is missing 5 bases and J is missing 0 bases, with 5 bases of the junction outside any gene match. CDR1 and CDR2 are read off the germline V gene as SGHDT and YYEEEE. The CDR3 covers 14 residues, taking in both the cysteine and the phenylalanine. The only DNA kept is the CDR3, 42 bases in frame from the first base. The library was generated by the immunoSEQ multiplex PCR assay. The table was pulled from immuneACCESS by TCRdb, which kept in-frame rearrangements only. Such tables lose some clones; where checked, under half of the loss comes from unresolved V genes, and the rest has no known cause. The sample data list approximately 70,000 clones, and 80% to 95% of these were observed just once. The ten largest clonotypes hold around 0.34% of the sample.

The receptor chain draws on TRBV5-6 and TRBJ2-7, and TRBD2 matches 7 of the central bases. The TCR comes from a human donor in good health. Material: T cells isolated from PBMCs. The bases are TGTGCCAGCAGGGGAGGGTATAGCTCCTACGAGCAGTACTTC. Its protein is CASRGGYSSYEQYF.